The following is a T cell receptor beta chain sequence with its context. Germline-derived CDR1 and CDR2 are MDHEN and SYDVKM. V lost 6 bases and J 1 base, leaving 13 bases between the germline ends. This CDR3 comprises 16 residues. These data belong to a study of cytomegalovirus exposure and HLA in healthy donors. Data came from immunoSEQ multiplex PCR; TCRdb stores just in-frame clones and leaves some out. The sample contains some 150,000 clones, approximately 86% of which appear only once. V and J are TRBV28 and TRBJ1-6, with D uncertain. The TCR was taken from a woman between 18 and 29 years old in good health and CMV-seropositive. Material for sequencing was PBMCs. The CDR3 nucleotides are TGTGCCAGCAGACCCGCCCTTAGATCCTATAATTCACCCCTCCACTTT. Its translation is CASRPALRSYNSPLHF.